The clone carrying this TCR beta chain turned up a few times. A J-beta primer mix and a sample-barcoded 5' primer were used in a second PCR of roughly 6 to 11 cycles. One entry per CDR3 protein results from TCRdb running MiXCR on the 5' RACE reads. The sample records approximately 1.5 million distinct CDR3 sequences, almost 35% being singletons. These data come from a study of blood T cells in healthy people across ages. Sequenced input: blood. The TCR sequence derives from a woman between 25 and 40 years old in good health.

The CDR3 spells CASRRSLANQPQHF. The CDR3, as DNA: TGTGCCAGCAGACGGAGCTTGGCCAATCAGCCCCAGCATTTT. The rearrangement links TRBV28 to TRBJ1-5; D ambiguous. V shed 6 bases and J shed 3 bases, with 12 bases lying between them. The CDR3 contains 14 residues. From germline, CDR1 is MDHEN and CDR2 SYDVKM. The full variable domain, with the rest looked up from reference TRBV28 and TRBJ1-5, is DVKVTQSSRYLVKRTGEKVFLECVQDMDHENMFWYRQDPGLGLRLIYFSYDVKMKEKGDIPEGYSVSREKKERFSLILESASTNQTSMYLCASRRSLANQPQHFGDGTRLSIL.